Detailed here is one T cell receptor beta chain. The target of this receptor is not known. It has no much larger one-base neighbor in the sample; base qualities were not kept. Including cysteine and phenylalanine, the CDR3 has 15 amino acids. The DNA shown is the 45-base CDR3, in frame from base 1. CDR1 and CDR2 were assigned from the germline V gene as SGHRS and YFSETQ. Deletion took 1 base off V and 8 bases off J, with a span of 16 bases between the germline ends. These data are taken from a study of technical replicates of blood from a few donors (TCRdb year 2017). Receptor libraries were prepared by the immunoSEQ multiplex PCR assay. This is the immuneACCESS table as TCRdb keeps it, with only in-frame sequences that have V and J called. A part of the clones is gone; compared with another copy, unresolved V genes explain less than half, and the rest is unexplained. The sample table contains tens of thousands of clones; only one count was recorded for 85% to 95% of them. The leading ten clones occupy over 0.4% of the sample.

Input material: T cells isolated from PBMCs. This sequence uses TRBV5-1 and TRBJ2-1, with the D gene not confidently named. This TCR was recovered from a human donor in good health. The sequenced DNA: TGCGCCAGCAGCTTGCCTGTCCTGACTGGCGATGAGCAGTTCTTC. This is translated as CASSLPVLTGDEQFF.